Presented here are 8 T cell receptor beta chains from one specimen sequenced in a study of T-cell memory formation after mild COVID-19. TCRdb reprocessed the 5' RACE reads via MiXCR and lists one record per CDR3 protein. The data hold fewer than 400,000 distinct CDR3 sequences, with about 16% observed a single time. The sequencing input was PBMCs or a T cell subset sorted from them (not recorded which). The origin of the receptors is a man younger than 30 who had mild COVID-19 (a few samples of this study predate the infection). Cell type and time point are not known.

This chain's CDR3 is CASSLTGEGEGSNTEAFF. The CDR3 coding sequence is TGTGCCAGCAGTTTAACAGGGGAGGGCGAAGGATCTAACACTGAAGCTTTCTTT. The J gene is TRBJ1-1, the V gene TRBV28; 7 bases map to TRBD1. Looked up from germline, CDR1 is MDHEN and CDR2 is SYDVKM. The CDR3 totals 18 residues. V gave up 2 bases and J gave up 2 bases; unmatched junction bases: 14.

This clonotype was picked up a small number of times. The rearrangement joins TRBV5-1 to TRBJ2-3, with 12 bases fitting TRBD1. With V trimmed by 4 bases and J by 4 bases, 4 bases remained unmatched. Per germline, CDR1 SGHRS and CDR2 YFSETQ. CDR3 length equals 15 residues. The CDR3 here is CASSPGQGAADTQYF. CDR3 nucleotide sequence: TGCGCCAGCAGCCCGGGACAGGGGGCCGCAGATACGCAGTATTTT.

This clonotype was detected ten times or more. J is TRBJ2-5 and V is TRBV7-2, with no clear D. Germline V gene sequence: CDR1 SGHTA, CDR2 FQGNSA. The ends were cut back, 1 base at V and 5 bases at J, with 8 bases in the middle. The CDR3 runs 13 residues. CDR3 bases: TGTGCCAGCAGCTTAGGGAACCGGGAGACCCAGTACTTC. Amino acid sequence: CASSLGNRETQYF.

A remark on this clonotype: An end of the junction differs from the germline gene, which may be a read error. This chain joins TRBV6-2 or TRBV6-3 and TRBJ2-7; no firm D call. The CDR3 has 12 amino acids. The germline gives CDR1 MNHEY, CDR2 SVGEGT. CDR3 in amino acids: CASSYSTATPHF. CDR3 nucleotides: TGTGCCAGCAGTTACTCGACGGCTACCCCCCACTTC.

V and J are TRBV7-2 and TRBJ2-3; D gene uncertain. V lost 8 bases to trimming and J lost 5 bases, with 26 bases between them. The CDR3 is made up of 17 amino acids. CDR1 SGHTA and CDR2 FQGNSA come from the germline V gene. CDR3 sequence reads: CASGREVGRLVIDTQYF. The CDR3 nucleotides read TGTGCCAGCGGAAGAGAGGTGGGCCGGCTAGTGATAGATACGCAGTATTTT.

This clonotype appeared a few times. The chain joins TRBV6-5 to TRBJ1-1; D is unresolved. V was shortened by 0 bases and J by 3 bases, with 11 bases between the two germline ends. Germline CDR1 is MNHEY and CDR2 is SVGAGI. The CDR3 loop spans 15 amino acids. The CDR3 protein is CASSYSTRQDTEAFF. As DNA, the CDR3 is TGTGCCAGCAGTTACTCTACTCGGCAGGACACTGAAGCTTTCTTT.

The rearrangement joins TRBV5-4 to TRBJ2-4; D possibly corresponds to TRBD2 (5 bases). Germline assignment: CDR1 SGHNT and CDR2 YYREEE (reference sequence). Trimming took off 4 bases at V and 7 bases at J, with 15 bases between the two ends. The CDR3 has 14 residues. This CDR3 reads CASSPWAPGNIQYF. The DNA of the CDR3 is TGTGCCAGCAGCCCATGGGCTCCGGGGAACATTCAGTACTTC.

The rearrangement joins TRBV9 to TRBJ1-2; D unclear. V gave up 0 bases and J gave up 1 base, with 13 bases separating them. The V gene's germline CDR1 is SGDLS and CDR2 YYNGEE. The length of the CDR3 is 16 residues. CDR3 bases: TGTGCCAGCAGCGTAGATGTCAGGTTGGGTAACTATGGCTACACCTTC. This codes for CASSVDVRLGNYGYTF.